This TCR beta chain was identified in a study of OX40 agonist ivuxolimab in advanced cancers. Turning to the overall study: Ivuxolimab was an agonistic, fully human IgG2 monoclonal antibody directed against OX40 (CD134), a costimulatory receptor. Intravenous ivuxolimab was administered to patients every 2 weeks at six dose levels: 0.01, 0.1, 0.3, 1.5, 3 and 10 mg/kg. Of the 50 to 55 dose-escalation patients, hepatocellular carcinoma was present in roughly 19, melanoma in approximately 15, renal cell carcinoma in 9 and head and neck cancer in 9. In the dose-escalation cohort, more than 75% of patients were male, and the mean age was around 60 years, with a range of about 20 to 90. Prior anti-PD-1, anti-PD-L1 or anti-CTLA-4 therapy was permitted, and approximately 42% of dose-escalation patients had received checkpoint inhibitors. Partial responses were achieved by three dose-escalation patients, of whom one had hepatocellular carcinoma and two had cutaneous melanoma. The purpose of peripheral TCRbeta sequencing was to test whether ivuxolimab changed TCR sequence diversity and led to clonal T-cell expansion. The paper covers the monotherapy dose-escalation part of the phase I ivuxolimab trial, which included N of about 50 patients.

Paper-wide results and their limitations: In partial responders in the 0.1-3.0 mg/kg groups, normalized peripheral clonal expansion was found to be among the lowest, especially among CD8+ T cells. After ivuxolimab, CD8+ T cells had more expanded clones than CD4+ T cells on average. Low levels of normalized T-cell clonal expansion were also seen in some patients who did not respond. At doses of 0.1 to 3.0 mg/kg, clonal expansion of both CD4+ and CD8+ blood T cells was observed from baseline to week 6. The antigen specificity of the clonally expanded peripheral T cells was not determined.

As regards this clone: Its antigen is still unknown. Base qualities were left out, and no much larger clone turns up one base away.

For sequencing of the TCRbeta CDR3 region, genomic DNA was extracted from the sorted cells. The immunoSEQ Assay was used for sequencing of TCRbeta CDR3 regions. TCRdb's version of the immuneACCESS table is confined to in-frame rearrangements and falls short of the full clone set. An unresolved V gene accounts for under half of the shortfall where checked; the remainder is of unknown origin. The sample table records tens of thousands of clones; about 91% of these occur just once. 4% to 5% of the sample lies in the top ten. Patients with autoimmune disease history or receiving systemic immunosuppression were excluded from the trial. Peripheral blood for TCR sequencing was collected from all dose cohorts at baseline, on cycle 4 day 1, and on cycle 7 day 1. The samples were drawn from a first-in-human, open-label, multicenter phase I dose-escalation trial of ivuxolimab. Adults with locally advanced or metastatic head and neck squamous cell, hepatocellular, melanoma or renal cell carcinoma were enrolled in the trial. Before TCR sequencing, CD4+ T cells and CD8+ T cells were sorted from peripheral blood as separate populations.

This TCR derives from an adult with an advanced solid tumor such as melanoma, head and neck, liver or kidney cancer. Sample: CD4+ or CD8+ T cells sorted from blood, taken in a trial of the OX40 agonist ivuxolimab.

The CDR3 corresponds to CASSLGNSPLHF. The DNA reads as follows: TGTGCCAGCAGCTTAGGTAATTCACCCCTCCACTTT. The chain joins TRBV11-2 to TRBJ1-6, with no confidently assigned D gene. V drops 1 base and J drops 6 bases, leaving 1 base in between. The germline V gene yields SGHAT for CDR1 and FQNNGV for CDR2. Measured from the cysteine to the phenylalanine, the CDR3 is 12 residues long. Of the read, only the CDR3 DNA is kept; its 36 bases are in frame from base 1.